What follows is one T cell receptor (beta chain) and its context. Profiled with immunoSEQ multiplex PCR; TCRdb holds only in-frame clones, not every one. The sample carries some 200,000 clones, about 93% recorded once. These data are taken from a study of cytomegalovirus exposure and HLA in healthy donors. Germline loops: CDR1 MDHEN, CDR2 SYDVKM. The CDR3 is 15 amino acids. V was trimmed by 2 bases and J by 5 bases, leaving 15 bases between them. The clonotype originates from a woman between 18 and 30 years old in good health and CMV-seronegative. The sequenced material came from PBMCs. The rearrangement joins TRBV28 to TRBJ1-2; a possible D gene is TRBD1 (6 bases). The DNA of the CDR3 is TGTGCCAGCAGTTTAACGACAGGCCAAGCATATGGCTACACCTTC. Translated, it gives CASSLTTGQAYGYTF.